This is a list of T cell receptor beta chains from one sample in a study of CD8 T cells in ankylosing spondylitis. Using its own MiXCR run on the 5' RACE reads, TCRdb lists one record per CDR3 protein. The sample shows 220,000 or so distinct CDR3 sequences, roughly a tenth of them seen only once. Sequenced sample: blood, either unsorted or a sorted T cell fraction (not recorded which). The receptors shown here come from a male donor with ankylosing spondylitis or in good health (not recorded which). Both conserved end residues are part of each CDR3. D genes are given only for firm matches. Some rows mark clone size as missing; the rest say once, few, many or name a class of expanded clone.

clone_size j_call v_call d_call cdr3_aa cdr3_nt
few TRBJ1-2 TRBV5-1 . CASSSDPSNYGYTF TGCGCCAGCAGCTCGGACCCCTCCAACTATGGCTACACCTTC
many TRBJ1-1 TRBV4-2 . CASSQDEGGTEAFF TGTGCCAGCAGCCAAGATGAGGGGGGCACTGAAGCTTTCTTT
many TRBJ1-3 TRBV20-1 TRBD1 CSARVGTGASGNTIYF TGCAGTGCTAGAGTGGGGACAGGGGCCTCTGGAAACACCATATATTTT
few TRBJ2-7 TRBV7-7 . CASSRSGGNEQYF TGTGCTAGCAGCCGGTCTGGGGGGAACGAGCAGTACTTC
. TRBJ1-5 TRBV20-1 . CSGMGGSLQHF TGCAGTGGGATGGGGGGCAGTCTCCAGCATTTT
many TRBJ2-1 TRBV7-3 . CASSLGLARNEQFF TGTGCCAGCAGCTTGGGACTGGCCCGCAATGAGCAGTTCTTC
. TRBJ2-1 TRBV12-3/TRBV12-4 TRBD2 CASSPYLSGSSYNEQFF TGTGCCAGCAGTCCGTACCTGAGCGGGAGCTCCTACAATGAGCAGTTCTTC
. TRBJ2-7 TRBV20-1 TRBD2 CSLGGGMLAGVYYEQYF TGCAGTCTCGGAGGCGGTATGCTAGCGGGGGTCTACTACGAGCAGTACTTC
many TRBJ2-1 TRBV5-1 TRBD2 CASSLDGGGGEQFF TGCGCCAGCAGCTTGGATGGTGGCGGGGGGGAGCAGTTCTTC
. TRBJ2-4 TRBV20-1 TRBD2 CSASHSGVGAKNIQYF TGCAGTGCTAGTCACAGCGGGGTAGGGGCCAAAAACATTCAGTACTTC
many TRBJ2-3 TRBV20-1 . CSARGAFGTDTQYF TGCAGTGCTAGAGGGGCGTTCGGCACAGATACGCAGTATTTT
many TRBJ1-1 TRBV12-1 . CASSCLSGPTEAFF TGTGCCAGCAGCTGCCTGTCAGGGCCTACTGAAGCTTTCTTT
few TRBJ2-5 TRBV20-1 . CSARDLTYQETQYF TGCAGTGCTAGAGATTTGACCTACCAAGAGACCCAGTACTTC
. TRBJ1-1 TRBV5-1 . CASSEDGRGGSEAFF TGCGCCAGCAGCGAAGATGGGAGGGGTGGCTCTGAAGCTTTCTTT
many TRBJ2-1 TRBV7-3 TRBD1 CASSPRGQDNEQFF TGTGCCAGCAGCCCTCGGGGACAGGACAATGAGCAGTTCTTC
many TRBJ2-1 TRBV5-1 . CASSLASPDYNEQFF TGCGCCAGCAGCTTGGCCTCCCCCGACTACAATGAGCAGTTCTTC
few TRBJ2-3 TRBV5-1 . CASSLSGHTDTQYF TGCGCCAGCAGCTTATCGGGGCACACAGATACGCAGTATTTT
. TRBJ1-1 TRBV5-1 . CASSLAVTAAEAFF TGCGCCAGCAGCTTGGCCGTAACAGCTGCTGAAGCTTTCTTT
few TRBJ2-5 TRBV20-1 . CSARPNSNPSETQYF TGCAGTGCTAGACCCAACTCAAACCCTAGCGAGACCCAGTACTTC
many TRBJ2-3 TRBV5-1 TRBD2 CASSLSSGGAAVTDTQYF TGCGCCAGCAGCCTATCTAGCGGGGGGGCCGCGGTCACAGATACGCAGTATTTT
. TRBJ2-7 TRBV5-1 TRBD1 CASSSGQGTGEQYF TGCGCCAGCAGCTCGGGACAGGGGACGGGAGAGCAGTACTTC
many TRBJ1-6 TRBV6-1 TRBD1 CASFRDRGTPLHF TGTGCCAGCTTCCGGGACAGGGGAACACCCCTCCACTTT
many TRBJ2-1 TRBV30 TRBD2 CAWKGLAGIRSYNEQFF TGTGCCTGGAAAGGGCTAGCGGGGATACGCTCCTACAATGAGCAGTTCTTC
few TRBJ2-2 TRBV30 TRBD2 CAWSTGLAGGELFF TGTGCCTGGAGTACCGGACTAGCGGGCGGGGAGCTGTTTTTT
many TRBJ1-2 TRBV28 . CASSLEERGGGYTF TGTGCCAGCAGTTTGGAAGAGAGGGGTGGGGGCTACACCTTC
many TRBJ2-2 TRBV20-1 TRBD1 CSARSPGQGYTGELFF TGCAGTGCTAGATCCCCGGGACAGGGATACACCGGGGAGCTGTTTTTT
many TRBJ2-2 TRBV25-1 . CASSELTADTGELFF TGTGCCAGCAGTGAATTGACAGCGGACACCGGGGAGCTGTTTTTT
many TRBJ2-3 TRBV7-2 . CASSLEQVGGSTDTQYF TGTGCCAGCAGCTTAGAGCAGGTGGGGGGAAGCACAGATACGCAGTATTTT
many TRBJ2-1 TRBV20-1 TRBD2 CSARGILSGGRDEQFF TGCAGTGCTAGGGGGATCCTTAGCGGGGGTAGAGATGAGCAGTTCTTC
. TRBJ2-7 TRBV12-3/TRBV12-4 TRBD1 CASSWTGRPYEQYF TGTGCCAGCAGTTGGACAGGGAGACCCTACGAGCAGTACTTC
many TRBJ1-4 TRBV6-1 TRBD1 CASSEALQGQGKKLFF TGTGCCAGCAGTGAAGCGCTTCAAGGACAGGGGAAAAAACTGTTTTTT
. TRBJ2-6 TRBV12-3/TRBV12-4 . CASSLRGGTGANVLTF TGTGCCAGCAGTTTAAGAGGAGGGACTGGGGCCAACGTCCTGACTTTC
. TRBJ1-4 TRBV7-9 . CASSPSNFNEKLFF TGTGCCAGCAGCCCGTCGAACTTTAATGAAAAACTGTTTTTT
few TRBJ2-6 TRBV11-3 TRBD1 CASSFLGTVGANVLTF TGTGCCAGCAGCTTCCTTGGGACAGTTGGGGCCAACGTCCTGACTTTC
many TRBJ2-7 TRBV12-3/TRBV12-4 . CASSSRGNEQYF TGTGCCAGCAGTTCCAGGGGCAACGAGCAGTACTTC
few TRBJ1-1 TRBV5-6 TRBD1 CASSLVSGGTEAFF TGTGCCAGCAGCTTGGTATCAGGGGGCACTGAAGCTTTCTTT
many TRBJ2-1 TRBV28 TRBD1 CAYWDRADNEQFF TGTGCCTACTGGGACAGGGCAGACAATGAGCAGTTCTTC
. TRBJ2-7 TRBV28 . CASSHHWSRTYEQYF TGTGCCAGCAGTCACCATTGGAGCCGGACATACGAGCAGTACTTC
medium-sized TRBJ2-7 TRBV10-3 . CAISESLGEQYF TGTGCCATCAGTGAAAGTTTGGGCGAGCAGTACTTC
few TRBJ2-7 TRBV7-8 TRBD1 CASSLIGSERGRYEQYF TGTGCCAGCAGCTTAATCGGTTCGGAAAGGGGGCGATACGAGCAGTACTTC
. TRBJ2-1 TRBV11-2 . CASSTTAYNEQFF TGTGCCAGCAGCACAACAGCGTACAATGAGCAGTTCTTC
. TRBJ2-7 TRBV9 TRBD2 CASSPSSGGSYEQYF TGTGCCAGCAGCCCCTCTAGCGGGGGGTCCTACGAGCAGTACTTC
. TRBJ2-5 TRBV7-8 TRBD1 CASPPGQEKETQYF TGTGCCAGCCCCCCCGGACAGGAAAAAGAGACCCAGTACTTC
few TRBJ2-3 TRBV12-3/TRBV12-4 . CASIPPARDTQYF TGTGCCAGCATTCCCCCGGCGAGAGATACGCAGTATTTT
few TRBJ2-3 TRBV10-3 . CAILKGWGTDTQYF TGTGCCATCCTCAAAGGGTGGGGCACAGATACGCAGTATTTT
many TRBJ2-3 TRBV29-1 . CSVKGAYGTDTQYF TGCAGCGTTAAGGGAGCTTATGGGACAGATACGCAGTATTTT
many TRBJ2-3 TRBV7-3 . CASSLSGDPYTDTQYF TGTGCCAGCAGCTTATCGGGGGATCCCTACACAGATACGCAGTATTTT
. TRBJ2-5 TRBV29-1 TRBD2 CSISSGDIQETQYF TGCAGCATTTCCAGCGGGGATATACAAGAGACCCAGTACTTC
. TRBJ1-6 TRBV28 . CASSLTGTGLKDLHF TGTGCCAGCAGTTTGACCGGGACTGGTCTTAAGGACCTCCACTTT
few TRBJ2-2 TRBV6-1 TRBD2 CASMGYGGDDTGELFF TGTGCCAGCATGGGATACGGGGGGGACGACACCGGGGAGCTGTTTTTT
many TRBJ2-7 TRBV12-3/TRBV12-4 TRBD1 CASTQGGQGSYEQYF TGTGCCAGCACCCAGGGTGGACAGGGGTCCTACGAGCAGTACTTC